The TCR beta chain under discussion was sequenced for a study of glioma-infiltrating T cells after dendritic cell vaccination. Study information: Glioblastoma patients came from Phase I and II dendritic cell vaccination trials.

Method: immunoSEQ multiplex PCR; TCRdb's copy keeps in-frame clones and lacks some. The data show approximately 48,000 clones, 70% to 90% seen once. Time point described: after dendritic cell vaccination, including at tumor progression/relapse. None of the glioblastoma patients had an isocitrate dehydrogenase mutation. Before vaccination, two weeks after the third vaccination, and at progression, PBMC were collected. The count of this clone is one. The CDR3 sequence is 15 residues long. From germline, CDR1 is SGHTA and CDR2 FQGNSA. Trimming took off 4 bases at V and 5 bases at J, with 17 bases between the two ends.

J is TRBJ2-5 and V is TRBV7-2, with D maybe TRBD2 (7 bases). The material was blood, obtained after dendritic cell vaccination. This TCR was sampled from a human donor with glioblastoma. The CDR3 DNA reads TGTGCCAGCAGCTCCGGGACTATCACAGGGGAGACCCAGTACTTC. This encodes CASSSGTITGETQYF.